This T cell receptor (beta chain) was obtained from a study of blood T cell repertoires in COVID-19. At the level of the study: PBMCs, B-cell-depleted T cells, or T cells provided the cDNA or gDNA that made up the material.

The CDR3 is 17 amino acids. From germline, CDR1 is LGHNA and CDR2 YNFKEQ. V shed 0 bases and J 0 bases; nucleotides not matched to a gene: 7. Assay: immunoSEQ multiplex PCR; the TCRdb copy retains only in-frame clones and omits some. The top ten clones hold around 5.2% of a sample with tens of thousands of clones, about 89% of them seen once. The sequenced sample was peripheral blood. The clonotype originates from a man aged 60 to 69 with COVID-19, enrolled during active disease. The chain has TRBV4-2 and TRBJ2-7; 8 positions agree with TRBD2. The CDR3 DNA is TGTGCCAGCAGCCAAGATTTGCGGCGGGAGGACTCCTACGAGCAGTACTTC. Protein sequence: CASSQDLRREDSYEQYF.